Listed below are T cell receptor beta chains from one sample, sequenced in a study of CD8 T cells in ankylosing spondylitis. TCRdb redid the calling of the 5' RACE reads with MiXCR, one entry per CDR3 protein. The sample lists hundreds of thousands of distinct CDR3 sequences; around 32% were seen once. Sequencing was carried out using blood, either unsorted or a sorted T cell fraction (not recorded which). The source of these receptors is a male donor with ankylosing spondylitis or in good health (not recorded which). Each CDR3 is given with its conserved first and last residue.

TRBV15	TRBJ2-5	CATSRGPIQETQYF
TRBV7-9	TRBJ1-6	CASSSPGPWGSPLHF
TRBV5-5	TRBJ2-5	CASSLLAGVQETQYF
TRBV12-3/TRBV12-4	TRBJ2-1	CASSLALGRNNEQFF
TRBV15	TRBJ1-5	CATSLGTDQPQHF
TRBV5-5	TRBJ1-5	CASSSQGINQPQHF
TRBV4-1	TRBJ2-7	CASSQAGTSGSYEQYF
TRBV5-5	TRBJ1-2	CASSLVRTGYGYTF
TRBV27	TRBJ2-7	CASRVMPGTYEQYF
TRBV5-5	TRBJ1-1	CASSAEPGGVNTEAFF
TRBV29-1	TRBJ2-1	CSAWEGGGYNEQFF
TRBV4-1	TRBJ2-5	CASSLGTVETETQYF
TRBV29-1	TRBJ2-7	CSVRQGGTYEQYF
TRBV6-1	TRBJ1-2	CASTSGRVPYGYTF
TRBV20-1	TRBJ2-3	CSAREIGVVTQYF
TRBV19	TRBJ2-1	CASSTRPHNEQFF
TRBV5-5	TRBJ2-7	CASSQGQGRYEQYF
TRBV12-3/TRBV12-4	TRBJ2-7	CASSLVLGARGYEQYF
TRBV11-2	TRBJ1-6	CASSLYGRPSSYNSPLHF
TRBV12-3/TRBV12-4	TRBJ1-5	CASSATGIPWPQHF
TRBV29-1	TRBJ2-7	CSVEDIRGDRYEQYF
TRBV7-2	TRBJ2-7	CASRTTSGGFYEQYF
TRBV29-1	TRBJ2-5	CSVTGSQETQYF
TRBV24-1	TRBJ2-1	CATSGGIEQFF
TRBV10-3	TRBJ2-1	CAISELAGSGGRDNEQFF
TRBV10-2	TRBJ1-1	CASTGDGVNTEAFF
TRBV20-1	TRBJ2-5	CSATTSGGTYQETQYF
TRBV15	TRBJ1-3	CATSREAHVSGNTIYF
TRBV27	TRBJ1-2	CASSPRDNRGYGYTF
TRBV27	TRBJ2-5	CASSPRDHLGTQYF
TRBV6-5	TRBJ2-1	CASSYGSGGLNEQFF
TRBV20-1	TRBJ2-3	CSATGTTPSTDTQYF
TRBV6-6	TRBJ2-1	CASIGTDNNEQFF
TRBV20-1	TRBJ1-2	CSARGGGVDRGRFGYTF
TRBV12-3/TRBV12-4	TRBJ2-3	CASSLAGLHTDTQYF